In its sample, the clone carrying this T cell receptor (beta chain) was seen once. The sample belongs to a study of T cell responses to AZD1222 COVID-19 vaccine. The repertoire was sequenced with immunoSEQ multiplex PCR; TCRdb's copy has only in-frame clones and lacks some. The sample lists fewer than 120,000 clones; around 90% were seen once. Sequencing used peripheral blood, obtained 28 days after the second AZD1222 dose. The receptor comes from an adult who received the AZD1222 COVID-19 vaccine.

This CDR3 reads CASSLRTGATTDTQYF. The CDR3 DNA follows: TGTGCCAGTAGTCTTCGGACAGGAGCAACCACAGATACGCAGTATTTT. The J gene is TRBJ2-3, the V gene TRBV19; TRBD1 aligns across 7 bases. This CDR3 comprises 16 residues. The J segment lost 2 bases and the V segment lost 5 bases, leaving 10 bases of the junction unmatched. Germline CDR1 reads LNHDA; CDR2 reads SQIVND (reference sequence).